The next 5 T cell receptor beta chains were all read from a single sample in a study of T cell responses to AZD1222 COVID-19 vaccine. Assay used: immunoSEQ multiplex PCR; TCRdb lists only in-frame clones, some missing. Of some 150,000 clones in the sample, less than 90% were seen once. The starting material was peripheral blood, obtained on day 0 of AZD1222 vaccination. The receptor set was obtained from an adult in good health.

V gene TRBV6-5 combines with J gene TRBJ1-2; 9 bases are a match to TRBD1. The germline gives CDR1 MNHEY, CDR2 SVGAGI. The CDR3 runs to 13 residues. Unmatched junction bases numbered 2, after V lost 5 bases and J lost 4 bases. The CDR3 here is CASSKQGAYGYTF. CDR3 DNA: TGTGCCAGCAGTAAACAGGGGGCCTATGGCTACACCTTC.

This clone is a singleton in its sample. J is TRBJ1-1 and V is TRBV5-1; D gene uncertain. Germline V gene data show CDR1 as SGHRS and CDR2 as YFSETQ. Trimming cost V 5 bases and J 1 base, with 9 bases left between them. The CDR3 runs 13 residues. CDR3 in amino acids: CASSYHPNTEAFF. The CDR3 region has the DNA TGCGCCAGCAGTTATCACCCGAACACTGAAGCTTTCTTT.

CDR3: CASSLEAYGYTF. CDR3 nucleotides: TGTGCCAGCAGCTTAGAGGCTTATGGCTACACCTTC. This rearrangement joins TRBV11-2 to TRBJ1-2; D remains ambiguous. Germline loops: CDR1 SGHAT, CDR2 FQNNGV. The CDR3 is 12 amino acids. Between the trimmed V and J ends, which lost 0 bases and 5 bases, there was a span of 4 bases.

The DNA for the CDR3 is TGTGCCAGAAGCTTAGTCCTGGGACCCACGAGGGCTGGAAACACCATATATTTT. It specifies CARSLVLGPTRAGNTIYF. This sequence joins TRBV7-5 and TRBJ1-3. TRBV7-5 is a pseudogene. This CDR3 comprises 18 residues.

This clone was seen more than once but under ten times. The V call is TRBV5-1, the J call TRBJ2-7, with D possibly being TRBD2 (5 bases). Looked up from germline, CDR1 is SGHRS and CDR2 is YFSETQ. CDR3 size: 12 residues. Between the trimmed V and J ends, which lost 6 bases and 3 bases, there was a span of 10 bases. CDR3 sequence reads: CASNSADYEQYF. The CDR3 coding sequence is TGCGCCAGCAATAGCGCCGACTACGAGCAGTACTTC.